This TCR beta chain was sequenced in a study of blood T cell repertoires in COVID-19. Study background: Samples representing acute and convalescent COVID-19 were sourced from the United States, Italy and Spain. PBMCs, B-cell-depleted T cells, or T cells provided the cDNA or gDNA that made up the material.

The germline V gene encodes CDR1 ENHRY and CDR2 SYGVKD. V lost 7 bases and J lost 3, with 7 bases in between. The CDR3 is 13 residues long. In the original analysis: For nucleated cells, counts were estimated from reference gene primer amplification. Assay: immunoSEQ multiplex PCR; the TCRdb copy retains only in-frame clones and omits some. Clonal size and the V and J genes are those of that table, whereas D and trimming came from the DNA. This repertoire shows about 170,000 clones, approximately 86% found once; its top ten account for around 3.3%. The chain carries TRBV10-3 and TRBJ1-6, with D perhaps TRBD1 (5 bases). This TCR was recovered from a man between 65 and 80 years old with acute or convalescent COVID-19. The sequenced sample was peripheral blood. CDR3 coding DNA: TGTGCCATCACCCAGGGCTATAATTCACCCCTCCACTTT. This translates into CAITQGYNSPLHF.